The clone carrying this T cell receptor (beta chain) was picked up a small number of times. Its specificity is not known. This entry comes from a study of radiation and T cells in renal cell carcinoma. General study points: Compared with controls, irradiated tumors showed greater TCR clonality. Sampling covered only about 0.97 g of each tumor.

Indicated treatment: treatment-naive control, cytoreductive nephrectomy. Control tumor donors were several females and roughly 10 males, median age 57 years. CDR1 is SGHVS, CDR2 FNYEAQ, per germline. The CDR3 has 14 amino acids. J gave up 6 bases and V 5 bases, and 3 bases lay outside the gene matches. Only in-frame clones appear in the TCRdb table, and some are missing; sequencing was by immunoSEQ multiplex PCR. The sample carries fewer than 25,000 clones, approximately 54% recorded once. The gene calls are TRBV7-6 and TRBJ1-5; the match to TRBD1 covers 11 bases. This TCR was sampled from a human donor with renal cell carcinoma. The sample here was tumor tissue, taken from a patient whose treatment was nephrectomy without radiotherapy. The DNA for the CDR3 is TGTGCCAGCAGCCGTGGGACAGGGGGTCAGCCCCAGCATTTT. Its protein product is CASSRGTGGQPQHF.